The TCR beta chain under discussion was sequenced for a study of early stage breast cancer tumors. The wider study: Invasive lobular carcinomas made up about 35% of the 12 ER+/PR+/HER2- tumors.

This CDR3 contains 18 residues. The V and J ends lost 1 base and 2 bases respectively, with 21 bases between them. Per germline, CDR1 SGHKS and CDR2 YYEKEE (reference sequence). Points from the study as a whole: Tumors had roughly 2.5-fold higher T cell density than normal breast. Blood repertoires resembled normal breast more than tumor. Functional markers like CD4, CD8 and FOXP3 were missed in bulk sequencing.

In regard to this clone: The antigen remains undetermined.

Profiling relied on immunoSEQ multiplex PCR, and the TCRdb table lists in-frame clones only, not all of them. The sample lists tens of thousands of clones; over 70% were seen once. The chain recombines TRBV5-5 with TRBJ1-2; possibly TRBD1 for D (5 bases). This TCR came from a person aged 35-49 years with breast cancer. Material: blood. DNA of the CDR3: TGTGCCAGCAGCTTGAGTTTGGGGGGTCTTACCCAAAACTATGGCTACACCTTC. Its protein is CASSLSLGGLTQNYGYTF.